The 17 T cell receptor beta chains presented below share a single source sample, sequenced in a study of blood T cell repertoires in COVID-19. Repertoires were generated with immunoSEQ multiplex PCR, while TCRdb's copy carries only in-frame clones and drops some. Of about 40,000 clones listed, about 85% are singletons. The source material was peripheral blood. Receptor source: a man between 45 and 60 years old in a cohort sampled during active COVID-19.

The gene calls are TRBV10-3 and TRBJ1-2, with D possibly being TRBD1 (5 bases). There are 12 residues in the CDR3. Per germline, CDR1 ENHRY and CDR2 SYGVKD. Trimming cost V 6 bases and J 7 bases, with 12 bases left between them. The CDR3 region is CAIRAMGGGYTF. CDR3 DNA: TGTGCCATCAGGGCCATGGGGGGTGGCTACACCTTC.

The chain uses TRBV29-1 and TRBJ1-2, with 11 bases that match TRBD1. The CDR3 totals 13 residues. Germline-derived CDR1 and CDR2 are SQVTM and ANQGSEA. The junction had 4 bases not matched to a gene; V was cut back by 7 bases and J by 3 bases. This CDR3 is CSAGDRGDYGYTF. The CDR3 DNA is TGCAGCGCGGGGGACAGGGGGGACTATGGCTACACCTTC.

In the case of this clone: Mismatch with germline at one junction end may stem from a read error. This chain uses TRBV7-7 with TRBJ2-5; 10 bases agree with TRBD2. Germline V gene sequence: CDR1 SSHAT, CDR2 FNYEAQ (reference sequence). The CDR3 has 14 residues. CDR3 coding DNA: TGTGCTAGCAGCCCCGGGACTAGCGCGGAGACCCAGTACTTC. Protein: CASSPGTSAETQYF.

This rearrangement joins TRBV5-5 to TRBJ1-3; 7 positions match TRBD1. The CDR3 is 14 amino acids. Germline V gene data show CDR1 as SGHKS and CDR2 as YYEKEE (reference sequence). The V gene end was trimmed by 3 bases and the J gene end by 2 bases; junction bases not matched to a gene: 2. CDR3 in amino acids: CASSWDSTGNTIYF. The DNA for the CDR3 is TGTGCCAGCAGCTGGGACAGTACTGGAAACACCATATATTTT.

This sequence joins TRBV11-2 and TRBJ2-5; 8 nucleotides agree with TRBD2. Germline V gene sequence: CDR1 SGHAT, CDR2 FQNNGV. The CDR3 runs to 17 residues. V lost 5 bases and J lost 4; bases outside the gene matches: 15. The CDR3 DNA reads TGTGCCAGCAGCGTCTTCCCCGGGGGGGGGTGGCGAGAGACCCAGTACTTC. It encodes CASSVFPGGGWRETQYF.

The V gene is TRBV9, the J gene TRBJ1-1, with 7 bases aligning to TRBD1. Losses at the gene ends were 3 bases for V and 5 bases for J; bases not matched to a gene: 10. CDR1 SGDLS and CDR2 YYNGEE come from the germline V gene. There are 15 residues in the CDR3. CDR3 in amino acids: CASSGRQGGDTEAFF. CDR3 in DNA: TGTGCCAGCAGCGGGCGACAGGGCGGGGATACTGAAGCTTTCTTT. The whole variable domain, remainder taken from reference TRBV9 and TRBJ1-1, is DSGVTQTPKHLITATGQRVTLRCSPRSGDLSVYWYQQSLDQGLQFLIQYYNGEERAKGNILERFSAQQFPDLHSELNLSSLELGDSALYFCASSGRQGGDTEAFFGQGTRLTVV.

The chain couples TRBV21-1 to TRBJ1-1; the table's D call, TRBD1, was not checked against the DNA. TRBV21-1 is deemed a pseudogene. This CDR3 has 18 residues. The CDR3 bases are TGTGCCAGCAGCGGAGAACACTATCCTCAGGGTCGGGACACTGAAGCTTTCTTT. Amino acid sequence: CASSGEHYPQGRDTEAFF.

J is TRBJ2-1 and V is TRBV5-4, with D maybe TRBD1 (6 bases). This CDR3 spans 14 amino acids. The germline V gene encodes CDR1 SGHNT and CDR2 YYREEE (reference sequence). V shed 6 bases and J shed 6 bases, with 16 bases lying between them. CDR3 residues: CASKRDTESNEQFF. In DNA form, the CDR3 reads TGTGCCAGCAAAAGGGACACAGAAAGCAATGAGCAGTTCTTC.

This clone has a handful of counts. This sequence joins TRBV27 and TRBJ2-2; 7 bases fit TRBD2. Germline V gene data show CDR1 as MNHEY and CDR2 as SMNVEV (reference sequence). V dropped 3 bases and J dropped 1; count of bases not matched to a gene: 5. The length of the CDR3 is 16 residues. The CDR3 reads CASSLASGGNTGELFF. CDR3 bases: TGTGCCAGCAGTTTGGCTAGCGGAGGGAACACCGGGGAGCTGTTTTTT.

The gene calls are TRBV11-2 and TRBJ2-5, with 8 bases fitting TRBD2. From germline, CDR1 is SGHAT and CDR2 FQNNGV. This CDR3 is built from 15 residues. V lost 4 bases and J lost 5; bases outside the gene matches: 9. CDR3 loop: CASSSSGLAGETQYF. In DNA form, the CDR3 reads TGTGCCAGCAGCTCCTCCGGACTAGCTGGGGAGACCCAGTACTTC.

The genes are TRBV7-8 and TRBJ2-5, with no clear D. The V end was cut by 3 bases, the J end by 0 bases, with 5 bases between. CDR1 is SGHVS and CDR2 is FQNEAQ in the germline V gene. The CDR3 is made up of 13 amino acids. The CDR3 region is CASSFTNQETQYF. In DNA form, the CDR3 reads TGTGCCAGCAGCTTTACAAACCAAGAGACCCAGTACTTC.

This clone was seen more than once but under ten times. The chain joins TRBV6-5 to TRBJ2-7, with a weak D call TRBD1 (6 bases). Per germline, CDR1 MNHEY and CDR2 SVGAGI. V lost 7 bases to trimming and J lost 0 bases, with 16 bases between them. The CDR3 consists of 15 residues. The CDR3 sequence: CASTLDRASSYEQYV. CDR3 nucleotides: TGTGCCAGCACCCTGGACAGAGCGAGCTCCTACGAGCAGTACGTC.

This clone is medium-sized. This sequence joins TRBV25-1 and TRBJ2-2; the match to TRBD1 covers 7 bases. V lost 1 base, J lost 9 bases, and 2 bases stayed unmatched. Germline CDR1 and CDR2: MGHDK and SYGVNS. The CDR3 consists of 13 residues. Here the CDR3 reads CASSELGGRELFF. The DNA of the CDR3 is TGTGCCAGCAGTGAATTAGGGGGCCGGGAGCTGTTTTTT.

The rearrangement joins TRBV29-1 to TRBJ1-1; D not resolved. The germline gives CDR1 SQVTM, CDR2 ANQGSEA. Trimming removed 7 bases at V and 2 bases at J, with 14 bases between. CDR3 length: 13 residues. CDR3: CSAEGLYNTEAFF. As DNA, the CDR3 is TGCAGCGCCGAGGGTCTCTATAACACTGAAGCTTTCTTT. The full variable domain, its missing parts supplied by reference TRBV29-1 and TRBJ1-1, is SAVISQKPSRDICQRGTSLTIQCQVDSQVTMMFWYRQQPGQSLTLIATANQGSEATYESGFVIDKFPISRPNLTFSTLTVSNMSPEDSSIYLCSAEGLYNTEAFFGQGTRLTVV.

The chain is built from TRBV11-2 and TRBJ1-1, with a possible D match to TRBD1 (6 bases). Germline V gene data show CDR1 as SGHAT and CDR2 as FQNNGV. The CDR3 is 15 amino acids. Trimming took off 2 bases at V and 4 bases at J, with 14 bases between the two ends. The CDR3 loop is CASSLMGEGGTEAFF. The CDR3, as DNA: TGTGCCAGCAGCTTAATGGGGGAAGGGGGCACTGAAGCTTTCTTT.

V usage is TRBV5-8 and J usage is TRBJ2-1; possibly TRBD2 for D (5 bases). V dropped 4 bases and J dropped 6 bases, with 17 bases sitting between them. Germline V gene sequence: CDR1 SGHTS, CDR2 YDEGEE. The CDR3 runs 15 residues. The CDR3 sequence is CASSLASIRANEQFF. The CDR3 coding sequence is TGTGCCAGCAGCCTAGCCTCGATTCGGGCCAATGAGCAGTTCTTC.

The chain uses TRBV6-1 and TRBJ2-1; 7 bases are shared with TRBD2. The CDR3 spans 16 residues. Per the germline V gene, CDR1 is MNHNS and CDR2 is SASEGT. V lost 4 bases, J lost 7 bases, and 13 bases stayed unmatched. CDR3 protein: CASSVDERGRRNEQFF. The CDR3 DNA follows: TGTGCCAGCAGTGTAGACGAGCGGGGACGGCGGAATGAGCAGTTCTTC.